The 2 T cell receptor beta chains below come from one sample, sequenced in a study of blood T cells in healthy people across ages. Alongside a J-beta primer mix, a sample-barcoded 5' primer served in a second PCR lasting roughly 7 to 11 cycles. TCRdb ran MiXCR on the 5' RACE reads and lists one entry per CDR3 protein. The sample lists about 780,000 distinct CDR3 sequences; roughly 25% were seen once. The data also belong to a second study, concerning T cells of mothers and their children.

Sequenced material: blood. These receptors came from a boy younger than 18 in good health.

In its sample, this clonotype was seen a few times. This chain connects TRBV10-3 to TRBJ1-1, with 9 nucleotides matching TRBD1. The CDR3 loop spans 14 amino acids. Germline V gene data show CDR1 as ENHRY and CDR2 as SYGVKD. Germline trimming cut 6 bases from V and 2 bases from J; bases unmatched to any gene: 4. In DNA form, the CDR3 reads TGTGCCATCAGGGGGACAGGGTTAAACACTGAAGCTTTCTTT. Translated: CAIRGTGLNTEAFF.

This clonotype was found many times. The chain joins TRBV12-3 or TRBV12-4 to TRBJ2-5; D is unresolved. Trimming removed 3 bases from V and 2 bases from J, with 7 bases in between. The CDR3 extends over 13 amino acids. The CDR3, as DNA: TGTGCCAGCAGTTTGCCTTCTCAAGAGACCCAGTACTTC. It encodes CASSLPSQETQYF.